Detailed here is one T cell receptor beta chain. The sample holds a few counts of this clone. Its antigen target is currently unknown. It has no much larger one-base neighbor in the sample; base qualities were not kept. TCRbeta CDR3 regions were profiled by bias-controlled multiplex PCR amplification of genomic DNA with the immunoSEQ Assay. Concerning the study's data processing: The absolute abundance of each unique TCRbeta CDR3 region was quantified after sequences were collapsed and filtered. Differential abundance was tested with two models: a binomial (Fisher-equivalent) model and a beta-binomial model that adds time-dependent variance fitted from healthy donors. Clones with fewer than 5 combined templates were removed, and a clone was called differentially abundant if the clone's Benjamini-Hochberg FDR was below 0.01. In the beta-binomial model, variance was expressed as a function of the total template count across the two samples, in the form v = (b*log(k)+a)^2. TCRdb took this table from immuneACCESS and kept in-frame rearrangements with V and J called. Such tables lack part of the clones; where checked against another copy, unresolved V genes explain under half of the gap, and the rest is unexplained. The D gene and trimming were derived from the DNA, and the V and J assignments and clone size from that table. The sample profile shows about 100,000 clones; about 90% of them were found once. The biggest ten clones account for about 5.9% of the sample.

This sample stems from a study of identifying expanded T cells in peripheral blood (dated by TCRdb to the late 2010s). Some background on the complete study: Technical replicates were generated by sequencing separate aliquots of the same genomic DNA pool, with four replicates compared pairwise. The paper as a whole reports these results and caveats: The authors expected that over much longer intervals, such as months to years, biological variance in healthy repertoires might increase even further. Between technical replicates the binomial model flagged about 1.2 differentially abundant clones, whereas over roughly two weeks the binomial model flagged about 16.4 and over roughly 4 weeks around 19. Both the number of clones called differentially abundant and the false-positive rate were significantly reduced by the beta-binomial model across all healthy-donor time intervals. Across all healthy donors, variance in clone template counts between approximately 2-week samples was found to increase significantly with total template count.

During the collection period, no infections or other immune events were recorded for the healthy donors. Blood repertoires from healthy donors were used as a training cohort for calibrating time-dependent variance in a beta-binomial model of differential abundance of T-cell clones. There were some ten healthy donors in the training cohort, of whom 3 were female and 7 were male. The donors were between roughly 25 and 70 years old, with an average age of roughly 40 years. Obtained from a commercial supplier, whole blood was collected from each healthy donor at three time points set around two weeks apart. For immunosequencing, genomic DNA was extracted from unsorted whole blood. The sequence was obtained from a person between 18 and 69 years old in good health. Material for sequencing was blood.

DNA sequence: TGCAGCGTCCGGGTCCCTACAGGGAGAGTCTACGAGCAGTACTTC. This encodes CSVRVPTGRVYEQYF. This chain joins TRBV29-1 to TRBJ2-7; a tentative D call is TRBD1 (6 bases match). From the cysteine through the phenylalanine, the CDR3 covers 15 amino acids. Only the CDR3 DNA stays, 45 bases, in frame from base 1. V is cut by 6 bases and J by 3 bases, and the space between the germline ends is 21 bases. CDR1 and CDR2 were assigned from the germline V gene as SQVTM and ANQGSEA.